This TCR beta chain was recorded in a study of beta chain features in type 1 diabetes. Study outcomes and limitations: A moderate, significant TCRB CDR3 shortening appeared in type 1 diabetes across four CD4+ subsets. It was among patients, rather than healthy donors, that naive, central memory and Treg TCRB repertoires appeared more similar. In type 1 diabetes patients, VDJ junctions had fewer insertions; deletions at these junctions were more frequent.

CDR3 size: 15 residues. V lost 2 bases, J lost 1 base, and 10 bases lay in between. CDR1 SNHLY and CDR2 FYNNEI come from the germline V gene. Expressed TCRB transcripts were sequenced after all isolated RNA was converted to cDNA. Repertoires were generated with immunoSEQ multiplex PCR, while TCRdb's copy carries only in-frame clones and drops some. The table has roughly 150,000 clones, around 63% seen once. A word on this clone: Its antigen is unknown.

The gene calls are TRBV2 and TRBJ2-3; a possible D gene is TRBD1 (6 bases). The sequencing sample was made of naive CD4+ T cells from blood. This receptor was obtained from a man aged 25-45 years with type 1 diabetes. CDR3 in DNA: TGTGCCAGCAGTGAAAGGGGGATAGGCACAGATACGCAGTATTTT. Translation gives CASSERGIGTDTQYF.